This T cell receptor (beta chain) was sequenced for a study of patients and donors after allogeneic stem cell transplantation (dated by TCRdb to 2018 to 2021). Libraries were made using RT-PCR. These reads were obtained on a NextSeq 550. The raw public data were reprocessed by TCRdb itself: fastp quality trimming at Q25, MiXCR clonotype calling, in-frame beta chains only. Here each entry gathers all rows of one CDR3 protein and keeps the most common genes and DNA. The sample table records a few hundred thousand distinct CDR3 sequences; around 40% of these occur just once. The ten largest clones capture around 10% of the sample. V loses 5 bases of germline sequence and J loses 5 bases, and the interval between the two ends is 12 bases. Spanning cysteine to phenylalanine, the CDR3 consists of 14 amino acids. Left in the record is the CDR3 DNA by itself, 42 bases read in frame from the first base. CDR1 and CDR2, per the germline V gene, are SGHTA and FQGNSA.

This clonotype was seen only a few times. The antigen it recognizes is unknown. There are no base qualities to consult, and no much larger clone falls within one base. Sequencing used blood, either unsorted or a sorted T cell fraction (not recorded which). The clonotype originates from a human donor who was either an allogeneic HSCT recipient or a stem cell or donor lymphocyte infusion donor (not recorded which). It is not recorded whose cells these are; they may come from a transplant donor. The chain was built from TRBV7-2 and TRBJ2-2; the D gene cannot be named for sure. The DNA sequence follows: TGTGCCAGCAGCCCCCTATCAAGGACCGGGGAGCTGTTTTTT. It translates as CASSPLSRTGELFF. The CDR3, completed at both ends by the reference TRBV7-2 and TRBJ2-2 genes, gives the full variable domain GAGVSQSPSNKVTEKGKDVELRCDPISGHTALYWYRQSLGQGLEFLIYFQGNSAPDKSGLPSDRFSAERTGGSVSTLTIQRTQQEDSAVYLCASSPLSRTGELFFGEGSRLTVL.